The clone carrying this T cell receptor (beta chain) appeared a few times. Its specificity is unknown. Germline V lookup: CDR1 ENHRY, CDR2 SYGVKD. The germline V and J ends were trimmed by 0 bases and 8 bases, with 13 bases remaining between them. This CDR3 is built from 14 residues. This sample stems from a study of beta chain features in type 1 diabetes. Overall study results and limits: All four CD4+ subsets of Type 1 diabetes patients contained TCRB CDR3s that were moderately but significantly shorter.

As every portion of the isolated RNA was reverse transcribed, the sequencing read expressed TCRB transcripts. The protocol was immunoSEQ multiplex PCR, while the TCRdb copy is restricted to in-frame clones and leaves out a portion. The table includes fewer than 400,000 clones, approximately 9.7% detected once. The V call is TRBV10-3, the J call TRBJ1-2; possibly TRBD1 for D (5 bases). The sequenced sample was central memory CD4+ T cells from blood. The TCR was taken from a man aged 25-40 years with type 1 diabetes. In nucleotides, the CDR3 is TGTGCCATCAGTGAGTCCACAGGCCTAAGGGGCTACACCTTC. Residues: CAISESTGLRGYTF.